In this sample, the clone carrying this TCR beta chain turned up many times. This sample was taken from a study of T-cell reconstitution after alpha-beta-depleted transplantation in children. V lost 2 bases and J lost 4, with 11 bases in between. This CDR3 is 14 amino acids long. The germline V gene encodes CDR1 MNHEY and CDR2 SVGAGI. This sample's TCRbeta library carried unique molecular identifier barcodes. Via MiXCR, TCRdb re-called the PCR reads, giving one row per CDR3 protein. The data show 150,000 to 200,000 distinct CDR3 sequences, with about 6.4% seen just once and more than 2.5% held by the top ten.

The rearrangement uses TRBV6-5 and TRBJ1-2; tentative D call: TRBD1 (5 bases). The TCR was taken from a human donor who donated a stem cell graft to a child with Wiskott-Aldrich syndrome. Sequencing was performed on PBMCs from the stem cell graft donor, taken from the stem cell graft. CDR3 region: CASSYGGIPYGYTF. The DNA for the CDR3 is TGTGCCAGCAGTTACGGGGGAATTCCCTATGGCTACACCTTC.